Listed here are 20 T cell receptor beta chains from one sample, sequenced in a study of shared clonotypes between healthy human individuals. The repertoire was sequenced with immunoSEQ multiplex PCR; TCRdb's copy has only in-frame clones and lacks some. This table has approximately 2.5 million clones, more than 85% appearing once. Sample: naive CD4+ T cells from PBMCs. The subset is: CD45RA+ positively selected. The receptors originated from a man younger than 35 in good health. Some clones in this sample may be carry-over from other donors' samples.

The J gene is TRBJ2-2, the V gene TRBV7-2; D unresolved. The CDR3 is 16 amino acids. Looked up from germline, CDR1 is SGHTA and CDR2 is FQGNSA. Deletions cut 0 bases from V and 1 base from J, with 9 bases between. This chain's CDR3 is CASSLARLRNTGELFF. CDR3 DNA: TGTGCCAGCAGCTTAGCGCGGCTAAGGAACACCGGGGAGCTGTTTTTT.

V gene TRBV7-2 combines with J gene TRBJ2-5, with 9 bases identical to TRBD1. CDR3 size: 14 residues. Germline loops: CDR1 SGHTA, CDR2 FQGNSA. With V trimmed by 8 bases and J by 1 base, 5 bases remained unmatched. In DNA form, the CDR3 reads TGTGCCAGCGGTCGGGACAGGGCCCAAGAGACCCAGTACTTC. Encoded protein: CASGRDRAQETQYF.

The genes are TRBV27 and TRBJ1-2, with D perhaps matching TRBD1 (6 bases). The V gene's germline CDR1 is MNHEY and CDR2 SMNVEV (reference sequence). Trimming removed 4 bases at V and 2 bases at J, with 17 bases between. The length of the CDR3 is 16 residues. The CDR3 sequence: CASSSHLPDSNYGYTF. DNA for the CDR3: TGTGCCAGCAGTTCTCACTTACCGGACAGCAACTATGGCTACACCTTC.

Turning to this clone: This specimen includes other DNA sequences encoding the same CDR3. The rearrangement uses TRBV4-1 and TRBJ1-2; TRBD1 aligns across 7 bases. Germline V gives CDR1 MGHRA, CDR2 YSYEKL. The V segment lost 3 bases and the J segment 3 bases; nucleotides outside the gene matches: 1. The CDR3 consists of 13 residues. CDR3: CASSQQGDYGYTF. The CDR3 region has the DNA TGCGCCAGCAGCCAGCAGGGGGACTATGGCTACACCTTC.

The rearrangement uses TRBV30 and TRBJ1-3, with 7 nucleotides matching TRBD1. CDR1 GTSNPN and CDR2 SVGIG come from the germline V gene (reference sequence). V was pared by 3 bases and J by 0 bases, with 5 bases of the junction left unmatched. This CDR3 is built from 15 residues. This chain's CDR3 is CAWRGGQASGNTIYF. The CDR3 bases are TGTGCCTGGAGGGGCGGACAGGCCTCTGGAAACACCATATATTTT. The full variable domain, with the rest looked up from reference TRBV30 and TRBJ1-3, is SQTIHQWPATLVQPVGSPLSLECTVEGTSNPNLYWYRQAAGRGLQLLFYSVGIGQISSEVPQNLSASRPQDRQFILSSKKLLLSDSGFYLCAWRGGQASGNTIYFGEGSWLTVV.

This chain links TRBV9 with TRBJ1-2; 9 bases fit TRBD1. V gave up 3 bases and J gave up 4 bases; unmatched junction bases: 4. Germline loops: CDR1 SGDLS, CDR2 YYNGEE. The CDR3 has 14 residues. DNA for the CDR3: TGTGCCAGCAGCGACAGGGGGCTGGGCTATGGCTACACCTTC. It translates to CASSDRGLGYGYTF.

The CDR3 region has the DNA TGTGCCAGCAGTGAAGAGGGTGTGGGTGGCTACACCTTC. Its translation: CASSEEGVGGYTF. The chain carries TRBV6-1 and TRBJ1-2; D gene unclear. CDR1 MNHNS and CDR2 SASEGT come from the germline V gene. The V end was cut by 1 base, the J end by 7 bases, with 10 bases between. The CDR3 consists of 13 residues.

This clone turned up a few times. This sample includes further DNA sequences coding for the same CDR3. V usage is TRBV28 and J usage is TRBJ2-7, with unresolved D. The CDR3 extends over 11 amino acids. The ends were cut back, 3 bases at V and 5 bases at J, with 5 bases in the middle. Germline V CDR1 and CDR2: MDHEN, SYDVKM. CDR3 loop: CASSLRDEQYF. The DNA of the CDR3 is TGTGCCAGCAGTTTGAGAGACGAGCAGTACTTC.

This clone was counted between two and nine times. V and J are TRBV4-1 and TRBJ1-1; no reliable D call. Trimming left V 1 base short and J 1 base short, with 7 bases between. The germline V gene encodes CDR1 MGHRA and CDR2 YSYEKL. The CDR3 covers 14 residues. The DNA of the CDR3 is TGCGCCAGCAGCCAAGTTCCCACGAACACTGAAGCTTTCTTT. Protein sequence: CASSQVPTNTEAFF.

With regard to this clone: The sample has other DNA sequences that encode this CDR3 too. The V call is TRBV7-8, the J call TRBJ1-5; D not certain. Germline lookup yields CDR1 SGHVS and CDR2 FQNEAQ. The CDR3 has 12 amino acids. V was trimmed by 0 bases and J by 7 bases, leaving 4 bases between them. DNA for the CDR3: TGTGCCAGCAGCTTAGCTGGGCAGCCCCAGCATTTT. Translated, it gives CASSLAGQPQHF.

The chain couples TRBV19 to TRBJ1-5; D gene ambiguous. Germline values: CDR1 LNHDA, CDR2 SQIVND (reference sequence). The ends were cut back, 4 bases at V and 1 base at J, with 11 bases in the middle. CDR3 size: 15 residues. The CDR3, as DNA: TGTGCCAGTAGTAGGAAACTGGGAAGCAATCAGCCCCAGCATTTT. Its protein is CASSRKLGSNQPQHF.

This clone occurred a few times. The same CDR3 can be traced to other DNA sequences in this sample. V usage is TRBV5-1 and J usage is TRBJ2-2, with D uncertain. Germline V lookup: CDR1 SGHRS, CDR2 YFSETQ. The ends were cut back, 1 base at V and 0 bases at J, with 4 bases in the middle. CDR3 size: 14 residues. The CDR3 region is CASSLSANTGELFF. The CDR3 DNA is TGCGCCAGCAGCTTGTCGGCGAACACCGGGGAGCTGTTTTTT.

This clone was counted once. The chain's CDR3 is CASSSPRLAGHYEQYF. The DNA for the CDR3 is TGCGCCAGCAGCTCCCCTCGACTAGCGGGACACTACGAGCAGTACTTC. The chain links TRBV5-1 to TRBJ2-7; 11 bases align to TRBD2. CDR1 and CDR2 (germline): SGHRS, YFSETQ. V lost 3 bases to trimming and J lost 3 bases; unmatched junction nucleotides: 8. CDR3 length: 16 residues. Complete variable domain (other parts from reference TRBV5-1 and TRBJ2-7): KAGVTQTPRYLIKTRGQQVTLSCSPISGHRSVSWYQQTPGQGLQFLFEYFSETQRNKGNFPGRFSGRQFSNSRSEMNVSTLELGDSALYLCASSSPRLAGHYEQYFGPGTRLTVT.

The chain uses TRBV11-3 and TRBJ2-1; D is tentatively TRBD1 or TRBD2 (5 bases each). Per germline, CDR1 SGHNT and CDR2 YENEEA. The CDR3 is 12 amino acids. V was cut by 2 bases and J by 10 bases, with 9 bases left in between. CDR3 DNA: TGTGCCAGCAGCTTAAGGGGCGGGGAGCAGTTCTTC. Its translation: CASSLRGGEQFF.

The DNA for the CDR3 is TGCGCCAGCAGCCAAGATAGGGCCAGAACCTACAATGAGCAGTTCTTC. This sequence encodes CASSQDRARTYNEQFF. The chain combines TRBV4-3 with TRBJ2-1; D gene ambiguous. The V and J ends lost 0 bases and 2 bases respectively, with 11 bases between them. The length of the CDR3 is 16 residues. Germline V CDR1 and CDR2: LGHNA, YSLEER.

The chain is built from TRBV5-1 and TRBJ2-7, with TRBD2 matching 9 bases. The germline V gene encodes CDR1 SGHRS and CDR2 YFSETQ. The CDR3 runs to 16 residues. J was trimmed by 3 bases and V by 0 bases; bases with no gene match: 7. The CDR3 DNA sequence: TGCGCCAGCAGCTTGGCCGATAGCGGGAGTAACTACGAGCAGTACTTC. Protein sequence: CASSLADSGSNYEQYF.

This chain uses TRBV5-1 with TRBJ2-6; TRBD1 or TRBD2 may be the D gene (5 bases each). Germline V gene sequence: CDR1 SGHRS, CDR2 YFSETQ. The V end lost 5 bases, the J end lost 2 bases, and 11 bases lay between the germline ends. This CDR3 is 15 amino acids long. The CDR3 DNA reads TGCGCCAGCAGTTCCAGGGAGCCTGGGGCCAACGTCCTGACTTTC. It encodes CASSSREPGANVLTF.

V is TRBV2 and J is TRBJ1-5; D possibly corresponds to TRBD1 (5 bases). V shed 7 bases and J shed 0 bases, with 10 bases lying between them. The CDR3 spans 14 residues. Germline lookup yields CDR1 SNHLY and CDR2 FYNNEI. The CDR3 region has the DNA TGTGCCAGCACGGCAGGGTATAGCAATCAGCCCCAGCATTTT. Its translation: CASTAGYSNQPQHF. The whole variable domain, filled in from reference TRBV2 and TRBJ1-5, reads EPEVTQTPSHQVTQMGQEVILRCVPISNHLYFYWYRQILGQKVEFLVSFYNNEISEKSEIFDDQFSVERPDGSNFTLKIRSTKLEDSAMYFCASTAGYSNQPQHFGDGTRLSIL.

V is TRBV5-1 and J is TRBJ2-1; D is ambiguous. The length of the CDR3 is 12 residues. CDR1 and CDR2 from the germline V gene are SGHRS and YFSETQ. The V end was cut by 2 bases, the J end by 10 bases, with 10 bases between. CDR3 residues: CASSFGLAEQFF. In DNA form, the CDR3 reads TGCGCCAGCAGCTTTGGGCTGGCGGAGCAGTTCTTC.

This clone is a singleton in its sample. This chain links TRBV6-6 with TRBJ2-3, with D unresolved. Germline V lookup: CDR1 MNHNY, CDR2 SVGAGI (reference sequence). Trimming pared 2 bases from V and 4 bases from J, leaving 4 bases between. CDR3 length: 12 amino acids. The CDR3 loop is CASSYPADTQYF. CDR3 nucleotide sequence: TGTGCCAGCAGTTACCCAGCAGATACGCAGTATTTT.